This T cell receptor beta chain emerged from a study of T cells expressing NK-cell markers. Looked up from germline, CDR1 is SGHRS and CDR2 is YFSETQ. The CDR3 extends over 13 amino acids. With the 5' RACE reads reprocessed, TCRdb shows one record per CDR3 protein and no DNA. Found here are around 550,000 distinct CDR3 sequences; the top ten clones hold 3% to 4.5%. Concerning this clonotype: Its antigen is as yet unknown.

General study findings and limits: These same clonotypes (in several donors) also led the CD3+CD56-NKG2C+ fraction.

The chain links TRBV5-1 to TRBJ2-7; TCRdb's D gene call, TRBD1, goes unchecked for lack of DNA. Sequencing used blood T cells: a sorted CD56 or NKG2C T cell subset, CD4+ or CD8+ T cells, or bulk PBMC T cells (not recorded which). The source is a young man in good health. The CDR3 is CASSQPTDPEQYF.